This T cell receptor (beta chain) was obtained from a study of blood T cell repertoires in COVID-19. Those who participated ranged in age from about 18 to 89 years and resided in under 25 US areas. This CDR3 has 12 residues. Per germline, CDR1 SGHTA and CDR2 FQGNSA. Trimming shortened V by 4 bases and J by 4 bases, and 7 bases separated the two germline ends. Original processing methods: Amplification of reference gene primers was used by the study to estimate nucleated cell counts. Sequencing was performed with immunoSEQ multiplex PCR; in TCRdb, only in-frame clones are kept and a portion is missing. The DNA gave D and trimming, while V, J and clone size come from that table. The profile shows fewer than 600,000 clones, over 75% of them singletons.

The chain recombines TRBV7-2 with TRBJ1-1; the D is unclear. This clonotype originated in a woman aged 40 to 50 who had recovered from COVID-19. Sequenced input: PBMCs or T cells enriched from blood (not recorded which). CDR3 DNA sequence: TGTGCCAGCAGCTCCCCCGGCACTGAAGCTTTCTTT. Protein: CASSSPGTEAFF.